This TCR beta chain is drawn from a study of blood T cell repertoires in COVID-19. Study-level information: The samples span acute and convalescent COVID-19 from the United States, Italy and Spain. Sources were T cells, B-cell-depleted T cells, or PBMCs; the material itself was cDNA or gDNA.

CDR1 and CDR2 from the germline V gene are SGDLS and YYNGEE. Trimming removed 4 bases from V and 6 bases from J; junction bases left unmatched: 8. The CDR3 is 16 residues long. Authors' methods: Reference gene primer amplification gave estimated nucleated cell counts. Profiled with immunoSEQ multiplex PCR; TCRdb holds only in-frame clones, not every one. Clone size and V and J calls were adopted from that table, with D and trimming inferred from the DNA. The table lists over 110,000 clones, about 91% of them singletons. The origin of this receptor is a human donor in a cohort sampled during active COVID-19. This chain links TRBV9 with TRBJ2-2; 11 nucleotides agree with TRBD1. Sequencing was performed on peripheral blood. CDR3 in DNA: TGTGCCAGCAGCCGAAATCGGGGACAGGGGGCCGGGGAGCTGTTTTTT. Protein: CASSRNRGQGAGELFF.